The 30 T cell receptor beta chains listed next were all sequenced from one sample in a study of T cell changes during pregnancy in multiple sclerosis. The assay was immunoSEQ multiplex PCR, and TCRdb's table has in-frame clones only and misses some. The table has 30,000 to 35,000 clones, about 89% seen once. The specimen was CD8+ T cells from peripheral blood mononuclear cells, collected before pregnancy. These receptors all stem from a female donor with multiple sclerosis, enrolled in a pregnancy study.

The DNA for the CDR3 is TGTGCCAGCAGCTTTTCGGGGGGCCATGACAGACGTAGGGAAGCTTTCTTT. This codes for CASSFSGGHDRRREAFF. The genes are TRBV7-9 and TRBJ1-1, with D perhaps TRBD1 (6 bases). Germline CDR1 reads SEHNR; CDR2 reads FQNEAQ (reference sequence). Trimming shortened V by 3 bases and J by 8 bases, and 25 bases separated the two germline ends. CDR3 length: 17 residues.

The chain uses TRBV12-1 and TRBJ2-3; TRBD2 was called by the table and not checked on the DNA. TRBV12-1 corresponds to a pseudogene. The CDR3 extends over 16 amino acids. The CDR3 here is CASSWLTATGTDTQYF. For the CDR3, the DNA is TGTGCCAGCAGCTGGCTGACTGCAACGGGCACAGATACGCAGTATTTT.

The chain joins TRBV2 to TRBJ2-7; D is possibly TRBD2 (7 bases). Germline CDR1 SNHLY, CDR2 FYNNEI. Trimming cost V 5 bases and J 2 bases, with 16 bases left between them. This CDR3 is 15 amino acids long. CDR3 protein: CASSYTSAGAYEQYF. The CDR3 coding sequence is TGTGCCAGCAGTTATACTAGCGCAGGGGCCTACGAGCAGTACTTC. The full variable domain, its missing parts supplied by reference TRBV2 and TRBJ2-7, is EPEVTQTPSHQVTQMGQEVILRCVPISNHLYFYWYRQILGQKVEFLVSFYNNEISEKSEIFDDQFSVERPDGSNFTLKIRSTKLEDSAMYFCASSYTSAGAYEQYFGPGTRLTVT.

V usage is TRBV13 and J usage is TRBJ1-2; tentatively, D is TRBD1 (6 bases). The CDR3 loop spans 10 amino acids. Trimming shortened V by 4 bases and J by 13 bases, and 10 bases separated the two germline ends. In germline, CDR1 is PRHDT, CDR2 FYEKMQ (reference sequence). This CDR3 is CASSSHRVTF. The DNA of the CDR3 is TGTGCCAGCAGCTCCCACAGGGTCACCTTC.

The chain carries TRBV20-1 and TRBJ1-1; unclear D gene. CDR1 DFQATT and CDR2 SNEGSKA come from the germline V gene (reference sequence). The CDR3 spans 11 residues. V was trimmed by 6 bases and J by 11 bases, leaving 16 bases between them. CDR3 sequence (DNA): TGCAGTGCCATCCCTGCCGGGGAGGCTTTCTTT. Translated: CSAIPAGEAFF.

This chain connects TRBV12-5 to TRBJ2-1; TRBD1 might be the D (5 bases). This CDR3 has 16 residues. V lost 0 bases and J lost 0, with 9 bases in between. The V gene's germline CDR1 is LGHNT and CDR2 FRNRAP. CDR3 amino acids: CASGLVQVSSYNEQFF. As DNA, the CDR3 is TGTGCTAGTGGTTTGGTACAGGTCAGCTCCTACAATGAGCAGTTCTTC.

The chain links TRBV5-4 to TRBJ2-2, with TRBD2 identical over 8 bases. CDR1 and CDR2 from the germline V gene are SGHNT and YYREEE (reference sequence). V lost 0 bases and J lost 5; bases outside the gene matches: 6. The CDR3 has 16 residues. The CDR3 nucleotides are TGTGCCAGCAGCTTGGCACCGGGGGGGCGGACCGGGGAGCTGTTTTTT. Translating gives CASSLAPGGRTGELFF. Together with reference TRBV5-4 and TRBJ2-2, the CDR3 gives the full variable domain: ETGVTQSPTHLIKTRGQQVTLRCSSQSGHNTVSWYQQALGQGPQFIFQYYREEENGRGNFPPRFSGLQFPNYSSELNVNALELDDSALYLCASSLAPGGRTGELFFGEGSRLTVL.

The chain carries TRBV30 and TRBJ1-1, with unresolved D. Trimming left V 4 bases short and J 4 bases short, with 16 bases between. The CDR3 consists of 14 residues. Germline V lookup: CDR1 GTSNPN, CDR2 SVGIG (reference sequence). CDR3 sequence (DNA): TGTGCCTGGACAATGGGCCTACACGTCACTGAAGCTTTCTTT. It encodes CAWTMGLHVTEAFF.

This chain links TRBV7-9 with TRBJ2-5; D might be TRBD2 (6 bases). Germline CDR1 is SEHNR and CDR2 is FQNEAQ (reference sequence). This CDR3 comprises 14 residues. V lost 3 bases and J lost 4, with 12 bases in between. CDR3 sequence: CASSLKLARETQYF. In nucleotides, the CDR3 is TGTGCCAGCAGCTTGAAGCTAGCGCGAGAGACCCAGTACTTC. Filled out from reference TRBV7-9 and TRBJ2-5, the complete variable domain reads DTGVSQNPRHKITKRGQNVTFRCDPISEHNRLYWYRQTLGQGPEFLTYFQNEAQLEKSRLLSDRFSAERPKGSFSTLEIQRTEQGDSAMYLCASSLKLARETQYFGPGTRLLVL.

The gene calls are TRBV5-1 and TRBJ1-3, with 11 bases identical to TRBD1. J lost 4 bases, V lost 5 bases, and 8 bases had no gene match. Germline V gene data show CDR1 as SGHRS and CDR2 as YFSETQ. This CDR3 has 16 amino acids. The CDR3 nucleotides read TGCGCCAGCAGACGGACAGGGGGCGAGACGGGAAACACCATATATTTT. Translated, it gives CASRRTGGETGNTIYF.

This chain uses TRBV28 with TRBJ1-2; D remains ambiguous. Per the germline V gene, CDR1 is MDHEN and CDR2 is SYDVKM. The CDR3 sequence is 13 residues long. Deletions cut 5 bases from V and 5 bases from J, with 12 bases between. CDR3 DNA: TGTGCCAGCAGTCCCTCGGACTTTTATGGCTACACCTTC. Its protein product is CASSPSDFYGYTF.

The CDR3 nucleotides read TGTGCCGCTCCGGGACAGAAATCTAACTATGGCTACACCTTC. Its translation: CAAPGQKSNYGYTF. V is TRBV30 and J is TRBJ1-2; TRBD1 aligns across 7 bases. The V and J ends lost 8 bases and 0 bases, in that order; junction bases with no gene match: 9. Germline CDR1 is GTSNPN and CDR2 is SVGIG (reference sequence). The CDR3 spans 14 residues.

The chain employs TRBV5-4 and TRBJ2-7; 7 bases line up with TRBD2. V gave up 2 bases and J gave up 7 bases; unmatched junction bases: 15. Germline-derived CDR1 and CDR2 are SGHNT and YYREEE (reference sequence). The CDR3 covers 16 residues. For the CDR3, the DNA is TGTGCCAGCAGCTTATGGGGGGGGAGCTCTCCTGGGGAGCAGTACTTC. Residues: CASSLWGGSSPGEQYF.

The V call is TRBV7-6, the J call TRBJ2-1; 7 positions match TRBD2. In germline, CDR1 is SGHVS, CDR2 FNYEAQ. The length of the CDR3 is 16 residues. Unmatched junction bases numbered 8, after V lost 2 bases and J lost 4 bases. This CDR3 is CASSLIASGRYNEQFF. The CDR3 nucleotides read TGTGCCAGCAGCTTAATCGCTAGCGGACGTTACAATGAGCAGTTCTTC.

This clone appeared many times. The chain combines TRBV19 with TRBJ2-2; tentative D call: TRBD2 (5 bases). V dropped 7 bases and J dropped 5 bases, with 14 bases sitting between them. Germline V gives CDR1 LNHDA, CDR2 SQIVND (reference sequence). The CDR3 is made up of 14 amino acids. The CDR3 coding sequence is TGTGCCAGTAAATGGGAGCCATATACCGGGGAGCTGTTTTTT. Translation: CASKWEPYTGELFF.

V usage is TRBV4-3 and J usage is TRBJ2-1; 7 positions agree with TRBD2. The CDR3 extends over 14 amino acids. Germline loops: CDR1 LGHNA, CDR2 YSLEER. The J segment lost 7 bases and the V segment lost 0 bases, leaving 3 bases of the junction unmatched. CDR3: CASSQDWGGNEQFF. The CDR3, as DNA: TGCGCCAGCAGCCAAGATTGGGGGGGAAATGAGCAGTTCTTC.

The V gene is TRBV5-4, the J gene TRBJ2-7; D may be TRBD2 (6 bases). The ends were cut back, 10 bases at V and 2 bases at J, with 19 bases in the middle. This CDR3 has 14 amino acids. CDR1 is SGHNT, CDR2 YYREEE, per germline (reference sequence). CDR3 in amino acids: CAFAEGGLAYEQYF. The DNA for the CDR3 is TGTGCCTTCGCGGAGGGTGGTCTCGCCTACGAGCAGTACTTC.

The chain combines TRBV5-1 with TRBJ2-7, with D unresolved. The CDR3 has 13 residues. Per germline, CDR1 SGHRS and CDR2 YFSETQ. The ends were cut back, 0 bases at V and 5 bases at J, with 9 bases in the middle. Here the CDR3 reads CASSLAVRDEQYF. DNA of the CDR3: TGCGCCAGCAGCTTGGCCGTTCGGGACGAGCAGTACTTC.

The chain employs TRBV6-5 and TRBJ2-7, with TRBD1 identical over 9 bases. The length of the CDR3 is 13 residues. Germline CDR1 and CDR2: MNHEY and SVGAGI. Germline trimming cut 8 bases from V and 5 bases from J; bases unmatched to any gene: 7. The chain's CDR3 is CASLGTGFHEQYF. The CDR3, as DNA: TGTGCCAGCCTCGGGACAGGGTTCCACGAGCAGTACTTC.

The J gene is TRBJ1-4, the V gene TRBV6-1; TRBD1 is a possible D gene (5 bases). This CDR3 comprises 15 residues. Looked up from germline, CDR1 is MNHNS and CDR2 is SASEGT. The V and J ends lost 7 bases and 0 bases respectively, with 12 bases between them. The CDR3 bases are TGTGCCAGCAATCCAGGGCCTGCAACTAATGAAAAACTGTTTTTT. This codes for CASNPGPATNEKLFF.

As regards this clone: This sample includes further DNA sequences coding for the same CDR3. The chain is built from TRBV20-1 and TRBJ1-2; no clear D gene. CDR3 length equals 9 residues. Trimming removed 6 bases at V and 4 bases at J, with 3 bases between. CDR1 DFQATT and CDR2 SNEGSKA come from the germline V gene (reference sequence). Here the CDR3 reads CSAFYGYTF. CDR3 nucleotide sequence: TGCAGTGCCTTCTATGGCTACACCTTC.

The chain combines TRBV5-6 with TRBJ2-5; D is perhaps TRBD2 (7 bases). This CDR3 has 17 amino acids. Trimming took 3 bases from V and 5 from J, leaving 23 bases between them. Germline V lookup: CDR1 SGHDT, CDR2 YYEEEE. The CDR3 DNA sequence: TGTGCCAGCAGCTACTACAACGGGGGGCCGAGGCAGGAGACCCAGTACTTC. Translation gives CASSYYNGGPRQETQYF.

The chain combines TRBV6-1 with TRBJ2-1; weak D call: TRBD2 (6 bases). V lost 5 bases to trimming and J lost 6 bases, with 17 bases between them. The CDR3 covers 15 residues. The germline V gene has CDR1 MNHNS and CDR2 SASEGT. CDR3: CASSLRDPEGNEQFF. The CDR3 region has the DNA TGTGCCAGCAGTCTAAGAGACCCGGAGGGCAATGAGCAGTTCTTC.

V gene TRBV7-9 combines with J gene TRBJ1-1, with a weak D call TRBD1 (6 bases). Trimming took 4 bases from V and 7 from J, leaving 28 bases between them. This CDR3 has 18 residues. CDR1 and CDR2 (germline): SEHNR, FQNEAQ (reference sequence). Here the CDR3 DNA reads TGTGCCAGCAGCTACCCGCCCGACAGGCTAAGGGGCAGGGATGAAGCTTTCTTT. This codes for CASSYPPDRLRGRDEAFF.

This chain uses TRBV6-1 with TRBJ1-1; D is uncertain. This CDR3 region has 15 residues. From germline, CDR1 is MNHNS and CDR2 SASEGT. V was clipped by 0 bases and J by 4 bases, with 12 bases between them. CDR3 sequence: CASSEAGLPATEAFF. The CDR3 DNA reads as TGTGCCAGCAGTGAAGCTGGGCTGCCTGCCACTGAAGCTTTCTTT.

The CDR3 region is CASSTSREIGYSSYGYTF. For the CDR3, the DNA is TGTGCCAGCAGCACCTCTCGGGAAATTGGATATTCTTCTTATGGCTACACCTTC. This chain uses TRBV14 with TRBJ1-2; D not resolved. V was shortened by 5 bases and J by 5 bases, with 27 bases between the two germline ends. The CDR3 is 18 residues long. Germline lookup yields CDR1 SGHDN and CDR2 FVKESK.

The CDR3 sequence: CASSPSGGAANEQFF. The CDR3 bases are TGTGCCAGCAGCCCAAGCGGGGGGGCTGCCAATGAGCAGTTCTTC. This chain connects TRBV11-2 to TRBJ2-1; TRBD2 matches 10 bases. Germline assignment: CDR1 SGHAT and CDR2 FQNNGV. This CDR3 has 15 residues. V shed 5 bases and J 6 bases; nucleotides not matched to a gene: 7.

This clone was observed a few times. V is TRBV2 and J is TRBJ2-5; TRBD1 agrees at 7 bases. The ends lost 9 bases at V and 3 bases at J; junction bases unmatched: 4. The CDR3 has 12 residues. The germline V gene has CDR1 SNHLY and CDR2 FYNNEI. In DNA, the CDR3 is TGTGCCAGGAAGACAGGGAAAGAGACCCAGTACTTC. Its translation is CARKTGKETQYF.

The V gene is TRBV13, the J gene TRBJ2-7; D is possibly TRBD1 (6 bases). Trimming removed 4 bases at V and 3 bases at J, with 13 bases between. The CDR3 totals 14 residues. CDR1 and CDR2 (germline): PRHDT, FYEKMQ (reference sequence). The CDR3 sequence is CASSSRDTVYEQYF. CDR3 DNA sequence: TGTGCCAGCAGCTCCCGGGACACAGTCTACGAGCAGTACTTC.

The chain joins TRBV2 to TRBJ2-3, with TRBD2 matching 8 bases. V lost 8 bases and J lost 7; bases outside the gene matches: 11. Germline CDR1 reads SNHLY; CDR2 reads FYNNEI. The CDR3 sequence is 14 residues long. CDR3 bases: TGTGCCAGCCGGGAGACTAGCGAAAGAAATACGCAGTATTTT. This gives the protein CASRETSERNTQYF.